This T cell receptor beta chain was found in a study of blood T cell repertoires in COVID-19 (TCRdb year 2020). Notes on the research overall: Samples from collaborators originated in the United States, Italy and Spain and spanned both the acute and convalescent phases of COVID-19. The samples were drawn from two sources: the first 160 participants of the ongoing ImmuneRACE study, and 1,200 or so subjects contributed by 6 global collaborators. Nearly every sample came with metadata listing a de-identified subject ID, COVID-19 status, age in years and sex. The prospective study material was composed of cDNA or gDNA derived from T cells, B-cell-depleted T cells, or PBMCs. Subjects who had been exposed to COVID-19, were actively infected with it, or had recovered from it provided the deeply sampled blood TCRbeta repertoires that made up the dataset. Where available, HLA class I and class II types were taken from metadata supplied by the sample provider and were not determined by assay-based typing. The repertoires were released in a freely available public database meant as a resource for research on the immune response to SARS-CoV-2. What the authors observed across the whole study: How much clinical and demographic metadata was included differed by source and by participant, and the metadata was provided uncurated.

As concerns this clone: Which antigen it targets is not known. Base qualities are not provided; no much larger clone lies one nucleotide away.

Relative to germline, V is 7 bases shorter and J is 7 bases shorter, with 17 bases between their ends. The CDR3 starts with the cysteine, ends with the phenylalanine, and has 14 residues. Only the CDR3 part of the read is kept: 42 bases, read in frame from the first base. Sequences MDHEN (CDR1) and SYDVKM (CDR2) are obtained from the germline V gene. The immunoSEQ Assay, a bias-controlled multiplex PCR, was used to amplify TCRbeta CDR3 regions from genomic DNA. From the authors' description of their analysis: Nucleated cell counts per sample were estimated from amplification of reference gene primers within the assay. Sequence reads were collapsed and filtered to measure the absolute abundance of every unique TCRbeta CDR3 rearrangement. Productive Simpson clonality was computed per sample as the square root of Simpson's diversity index over productive rearrangements. TCRdb holds this immuneACCESS table with in-frame rearrangements only. Some clones are missing; in checked studies, unresolved V genes explain under half, and the rest has no known cause. V, J and clone size were drawn from that table, and D and trimming were deduced from the DNA. The sample table records 110,000 to 150,000 clones; 70% to 90% of these occur just once. 6.2% of the sample rests with the top ten.

In the prospective study, participants were roughly 18 to 95 years old, resided in fewer than 25 geographic areas of the United States, and were enrolled through a virtual design. In the prospective study, participants were assigned to cohorts based on the clinical history participants reported in a screening survey and a study questionnaire. For ImmuneRACE Cohort 3, a participant was defined as recovered based on two consecutive negative NP/OP PCR tests, clearance by a healthcare professional, or resolution of symptoms. In the prospective study, mobile phlebotomists collected whole blood, serum and a nasopharyngeal or oropharyngeal swab from each participant. Additional blood draws and questionnaires over an approximately two-month period could optionally be provided by prospective study participants. Before DNA extraction, prospective study blood samples were shipped either frozen or at room temperature.

The rearrangement joined TRBV28 to TRBJ1-5; possibly the D gene is TRBD1, per 5 matching bases. The receptor's source is a middle-aged woman who had recovered from COVID-19. Source material: PBMCs or T cells enriched from blood (not recorded which). The CDR3 reads as follows: CASINGGVNQPQHF. The sequenced DNA is TGTGCCAGCATCAACGGGGGGGTAAACCAGCCCCAGCATTTT.